The count of the clone carrying this T cell receptor beta chain is one. The entry originates in a study of cytomegalovirus exposure and HLA in healthy donors. Germline V CDR1 and CDR2: GTSNPN, SVGIG (reference sequence). Trimming left V 4 bases short and J 7 bases short, with 14 bases between. CDR3 length equals 13 residues. Primers included in the PCR were 60 Vbeta and 13 Jbeta primers. The method was immunoSEQ multiplex PCR; TCRdb's version includes in-frame clones alone and lacks a portion of them. There are around 220,000 clones in the sample; almost 80% occur only once, and around 1.8% lies in the top ten.

Sample: PBMCs. V is TRBV30 and J is TRBJ2-1, with D perhaps matching TRBD1 (5 bases). The sequence was obtained from a man in his late teens or twenties in good health and CMV-seronegative. CDR3 sequence reads: CAWILREGNEQFF. CDR3 DNA: TGTGCCTGGATTCTCAGGGAAGGGAATGAGCAGTTCTTC.